This T cell receptor beta chain came from a study of blood T cell repertoires in COVID-19. About the research overall: Some COVID-19 samples were acute and others convalescent; all came from the United States, Italy and Spain. Sample material is recorded as cDNA or gDNA derived from T cells, B-cell-depleted T cells, or PBMCs.

In the source study's methods: Amplification from reference gene primers served as the basis for estimated nucleated cell counts. Only in-frame clones appear in the TCRdb table, and some are missing; sequencing was by immunoSEQ multiplex PCR. The DNA gave D and trimming, while V, J and clone size come from that table. The data show over 150,000 clones, with around 86% seen just once and roughly 9.1% held by the top ten. Germline V CDR1 and CDR2: PRHDT, FYEKMQ (reference sequence). This CDR3 region has 15 residues. V was pared by 5 bases and J by 4 bases, with 4 bases of the junction left unmatched. The chain couples TRBV13 to TRBJ1-5, with 11 bases identical to TRBD1. The source material was peripheral blood. The clonotype was recovered from a man aged 50 or older with active or convalescent COVID-19. This chain's CDR3 is CASSTGTGGNQPQHF. DNA of the CDR3: TGTGCCAGCAGCACCGGGACAGGGGGTAATCAGCCCCAGCATTTT. Based on the CDR3 plus reference TRBV13 and TRBJ1-5, the full variable domain is AAGVIQSPRHLIKEKRETATLKCYPIPRHDTVYWYQQGPGQDPQFLISFYEKMQSDKGSIPDRFSAQQFSDYHSELNMSSLELGDSALYFCASSTGTGGNQPQHFGDGTRLSIL.